This T cell receptor beta chain was identified during a study of T cell repertoires in cytomegalovirus infection. Notes on the study in general: The cumulative frequency of public TCR beta families identified carriers of CMV plus the relevant HLA.

TCRdb recomputed calls from the reads with MiXCR, one row per CDR3 protein. The table records approximately 76,000 distinct CDR3 sequences, roughly 39% of them present only once. With regard to this clonotype: What it binds is unknown.

Germline CDR1 reads SGHTA; CDR2 reads FQGNSA. V lost 5 bases to trimming and J lost 3 bases; unmatched junction nucleotides: 5. The CDR3 loop spans 14 amino acids. The chain joins TRBV7-2 to TRBJ1-1; 8 bases map to TRBD1. The material was CD8+ T cells from cultured PBMCs, obtained from culture after CMV antigen stimulation. This receptor was taken from a human donor in good health (CMV status not recorded). Some clones in this sample may be carry-over from other donors' samples. CDR3 region: CASSLDRGYTEAFF. Written as DNA, the CDR3 is TGTGCCAGCAGCCTTGACAGGGGCTACACTGAAGCTTTCTTT.